The T cell receptor (beta chain) under discussion was sequenced for a study of blood T cell repertoires in COVID-19 (dated by TCRdb to 2020 to 2022). Study-level background: Samples covering the acute and convalescent phases of COVID-19 were provided by collaborators in the United States, Italy and Spain. The material from the prospective study consisted of cDNA or gDNA derived from T cells, B-cell-depleted T cells, or PBMCs. Deeply sampled blood TCRbeta repertoires from subjects exposed to, actively infected with, or recovered from COVID-19 were included in the dataset. The repertoires were released in a freely available public database meant as a resource for research on the immune response to SARS-CoV-2. The samples were drawn from the first 160 participants of the ongoing ImmuneRACE study and from 1,254 subjects provided by 6 global collaborators. Sample metadata almost always included a de-identified subject ID, COVID-19 status, age in years and sex. Where available, HLA class I and class II types were taken from metadata supplied by the sample provider and were not determined by assay-based typing. What the work shows at the level of the full study, not this receptor alone: How much clinical and demographic metadata was included differed by source and by participant, and the metadata was provided uncurated.

TCRbeta CDR3 regions were amplified from genomic DNA using the immunoSEQ Assay, a bias-controlled multiplex PCR. In the source study's methods: Nucleated cell counts per sample were estimated from amplification of reference gene primers within the assay. Sequence reads were collapsed and filtered to measure the absolute abundance of every unique TCRbeta CDR3 rearrangement. For each sample, productive Simpson clonality was calculated as the square root of Simpson's diversity index across productive rearrangements. TCRdb took over this immuneACCESS table, retaining in-frame rearrangements with V and J assigned. Such tables are incomplete; in checked studies, under half of the missing clones stem from an unresolved V gene, and the remainder is unexplained. For V, J and clone size, that table is used; D and trimming come from the DNA. This sample holds a few hundred thousand clones; 86% were observed only once. The ten largest clones capture almost 2% of the sample.

Collaborating institutions collected whole blood in K2EDTA tubes following their own protocols. For TCRbeta analysis, collaborators shipped samples in one of three forms: frozen whole blood, isolated PBMCs, or DNA extracted from either of those sample types. Concerning this clone: The clone's antigen remains unknown. Per-base qualities were not stored, and no clone one base away is much larger.

Via the germline V gene, CDR1 is SGHAT and CDR2 FQNNGV. V and J are truncated by 5 bases and 3 bases respectively, leaving an intervening sequence of 11 bases. The CDR3 starts with the cysteine, ends with the phenylalanine, and has 13 residues. The entry retains the CDR3 DNA only, 39 bases that are in frame from base 1. The receptor comes from a man aged 30 to 45 with active or convalescent COVID-19. The material sequenced was peripheral blood. The rearranged chain carries TRBV11-2 and TRBJ2-7; TRBD2 could be the D gene, as 5 bases match. The sequenced DNA: TGTGCCAGCAGCCTAGCCGGGGACTACGAGCAGTACTTC. This translates into CASSLAGDYEQYF.